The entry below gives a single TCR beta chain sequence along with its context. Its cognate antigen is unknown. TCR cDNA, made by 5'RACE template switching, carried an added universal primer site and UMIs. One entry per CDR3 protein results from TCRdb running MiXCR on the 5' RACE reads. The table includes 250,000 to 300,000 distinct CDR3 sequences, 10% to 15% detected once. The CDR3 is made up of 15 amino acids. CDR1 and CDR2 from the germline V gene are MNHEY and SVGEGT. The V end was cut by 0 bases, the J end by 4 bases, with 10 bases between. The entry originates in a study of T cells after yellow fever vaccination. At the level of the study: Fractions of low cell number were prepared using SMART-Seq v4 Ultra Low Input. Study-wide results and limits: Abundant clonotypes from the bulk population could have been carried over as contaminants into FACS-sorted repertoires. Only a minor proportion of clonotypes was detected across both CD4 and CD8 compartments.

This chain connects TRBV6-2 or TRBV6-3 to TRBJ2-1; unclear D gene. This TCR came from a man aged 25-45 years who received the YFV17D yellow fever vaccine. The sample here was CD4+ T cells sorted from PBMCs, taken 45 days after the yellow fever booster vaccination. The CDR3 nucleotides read TGTGCCAGCAGTTACTCGAGAGATTCGTACAATGAGCAGTTCTTC. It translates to CASSYSRDSYNEQFF.